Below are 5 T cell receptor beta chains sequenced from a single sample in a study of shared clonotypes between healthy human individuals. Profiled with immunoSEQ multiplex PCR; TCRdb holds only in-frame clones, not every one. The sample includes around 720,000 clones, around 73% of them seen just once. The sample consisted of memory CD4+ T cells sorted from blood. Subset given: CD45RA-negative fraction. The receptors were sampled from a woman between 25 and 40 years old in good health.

The CDR3 loop is CASSLVAPNYGYTF. The CDR3 region has the DNA TGTGCCAGCAGCTTGGTTGCGCCGAACTATGGCTACACCTTC. The chain carries TRBV5-6 and TRBJ1-2; no definite D call. The CDR3 has 14 residues. Per the germline V gene, CDR1 is SGHDT and CDR2 is YYEEEE. The ends were cut back, 0 bases at V and 2 bases at J, with 8 bases in the middle.

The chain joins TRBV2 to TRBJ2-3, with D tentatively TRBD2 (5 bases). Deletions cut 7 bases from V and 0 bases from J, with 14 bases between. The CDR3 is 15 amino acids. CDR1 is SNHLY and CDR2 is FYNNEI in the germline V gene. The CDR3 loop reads CASKLVESSTDTQYF. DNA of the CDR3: TGTGCCAGCAAACTAGTCGAATCTAGCACAGATACGCAGTATTTT.

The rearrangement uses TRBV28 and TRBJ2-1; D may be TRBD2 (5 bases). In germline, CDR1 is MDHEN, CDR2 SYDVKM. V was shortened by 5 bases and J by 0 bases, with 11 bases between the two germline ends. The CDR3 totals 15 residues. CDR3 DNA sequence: TGTGCCAGCAGTGGGAGACCAGCCTCCTACAATGAGCAGTTCTTC. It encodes CASSGRPASYNEQFF.

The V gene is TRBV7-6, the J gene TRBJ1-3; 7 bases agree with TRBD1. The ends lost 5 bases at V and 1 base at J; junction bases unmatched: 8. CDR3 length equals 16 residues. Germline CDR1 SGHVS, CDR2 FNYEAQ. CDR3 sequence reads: CASSPRQGFSGNTIYF. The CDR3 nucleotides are TGTGCCAGCAGCCCCCGACAGGGTTTTTCTGGAAACACCATATATTTT.

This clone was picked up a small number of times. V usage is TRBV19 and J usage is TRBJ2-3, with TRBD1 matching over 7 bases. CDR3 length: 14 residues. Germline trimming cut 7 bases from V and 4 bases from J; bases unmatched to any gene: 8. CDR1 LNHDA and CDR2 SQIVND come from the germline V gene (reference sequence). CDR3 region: CASTATGFADTQYF. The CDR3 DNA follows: TGTGCCAGTACCGCGACAGGGTTCGCAGATACGCAGTATTTT. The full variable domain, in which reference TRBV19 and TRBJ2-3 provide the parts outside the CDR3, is DGGITQSPKYLFRKEGQNVTLSCEQNLNHDAMYWYRQDPGQGLRLIYYSQIVNDFQKGDIAEGYSVSREKKESFPLTVTSAQKNPTAFYLCASTATGFADTQYFGPGTRLTVL.